This entry lists 30 T cell receptor beta chains sequenced from one sample in a study of cytomegalovirus exposure and HLA in healthy donors. Primers: 60 Vbeta forward and 13 Jbeta reverse. Generated by immunoSEQ multiplex PCR, the TCRdb table keeps only in-frame clones and is missing some. In the table there are roughly 190,000 clones, 74% of which are singletons. The sequenced material came from PBMCs. The receptor set was obtained from a woman aged 30 to 39 in good health and CMV-seropositive.

CDR3 region: CASSSGSLSMNTEAFF. The CDR3 DNA is TGTGCCAGCAGCTCTGGCAGTCTTTCCATGAACACTGAAGCTTTCTTT. V gene TRBV11-2 combines with J gene TRBJ1-1; D uncertain. V gave up 4 bases and J gave up 0 bases, with 15 bases separating them. This CDR3 has 16 residues. Germline V lookup: CDR1 SGHAT, CDR2 FQNNGV.

The chain combines TRBV29-1 with TRBJ1-2, with D perhaps matching TRBD1 (5 bases). Looked up from germline, CDR1 is SQVTM and CDR2 is ANQGSEA. The CDR3 has 12 residues. V was shortened by 3 bases and J by 3 bases, with 8 bases between the two germline ends. CDR3 bases: TGCAGCGTTGACGGCAGGGACTATGGCTACACCTTC. This gives the protein CSVDGRDYGYTF.

The chain couples TRBV7-2 to TRBJ1-1, with D perhaps matching TRBD1 (5 bases). Trimming took 5 bases from V and 4 from J, leaving 17 bases between them. The CDR3 contains 15 residues. Germline CDR1 is SGHTA and CDR2 is FQGNSA. Here the CDR3 reads CASSVTPWGVTEAFF. CDR3 DNA: TGTGCCAGCAGCGTGACCCCGTGGGGGGTCACTGAAGCTTTCTTT. The full variable domain, completed using reference TRBV7-2 and TRBJ1-1, is GAGVSQSPSNKVTEKGKDVELRCDPISGHTALYWYRQSLGQGLEFLIYFQGNSAPDKSGLPSDRFSAERTGGSVSTLTIQRTQQEDSAVYLCASSVTPWGVTEAFFGQGTRLTVV.

The chain joins TRBV27 to TRBJ2-1; D unresolved. V was clipped by 4 bases and J by 3 bases, with 13 bases between them. This CDR3 contains 15 residues. Germline V CDR1 and CDR2: MNHEY, SMNVEV (reference sequence). CDR3 DNA: TGTGCCAGCAGTTCCTGGAGAAGGAGCTACAATGAGCAGTTCTTC. Protein: CASSSWRRSYNEQFF.

Here the CDR3 DNA reads TGCGCCAGCGCCGTGGAGGGAGTCCCCGAGCAGTACTTC. As protein: CASAVEGVPEQYF. The J gene is TRBJ2-7, the V gene TRBV5-1; TRBD2 might be the D (6 bases). V was cut by 7 bases and J by 6 bases, with 17 bases left in between. CDR3 size: 13 residues. The V gene's germline CDR1 is SGHRS and CDR2 YFSETQ. The complete variable domain, with remaining parts taken from reference TRBV5-1 and TRBJ2-7, reads KAGVTQTPRYLIKTRGQQVTLSCSPISGHRSVSWYQQTPGQGLQFLFEYFSETQRNKGNFPGRFSGRQFSNSRSEMNVSTLELGDSALYLCASAVEGVPEQYFGPGTRLTVT.

The V call is TRBV29-1, the J call TRBJ2-5; the D gene is possibly TRBD1 (6 bases). TRBJ2-7 explains the end of the DNA better; the J call may be wrong. This CDR3 has 17 amino acids. Per germline, CDR1 SQVTM and CDR2 ANQGSEA. The CDR3 region has the DNA TGCAGCGTTGAAGGTGGCCCTACCGGGAAGGGGGTCTACGAGCAGTACTTC. Amino acids: CSVEGGPTGKGVYEQYF.

The chain joins TRBV10-1 to TRBJ2-1; 8 nucleotides agree with TRBD2. With 0 bases clipped from V and 5 bases from J, the junction kept 6 bases outside the gene matches. This CDR3 has 16 amino acids. CDR1 is WNHNN and CDR2 is SYGVQD in the germline V gene (reference sequence). The chain's CDR3 is CASSESRREVDNEQFF. In DNA form, the CDR3 reads TGCGCCAGCAGTGAGTCGAGGCGGGAGGTTGACAATGAGCAGTTCTTC.

This chain links TRBV5-1 with TRBJ1-1, with 8 nucleotides matching TRBD1. V trimming: 4 bases; J trimming: 2 bases; junction bases outside the gene matches: 7. This CDR3 has 15 residues. Germline values: CDR1 SGHRS, CDR2 YFSETQ. The CDR3 sequence: CASSVTGGDNTEAFF. The CDR3, as DNA: TGCGCCAGCAGCGTTACAGGGGGTGATAACACTGAAGCTTTCTTT.

J is TRBJ1-2 and V is TRBV21-1; the table names TRBD1, a call not compared with the DNA. TRBV21-1 has pseudogene status. The CDR3 has 12 amino acids. The CDR3 bases are TGTGCCATCATGGCCAGGGGGTTAAGCTACACCTTC. Translated, it gives CAIMARGLSYTF.

The chain employs TRBV13 and TRBJ2-5, with 11 bases matching TRBD2. Per germline, CDR1 PRHDT and CDR2 FYEKMQ (reference sequence). V gave up 3 bases and J gave up 3 bases; unmatched junction bases: 3. The CDR3 sequence is 15 residues long. For the CDR3, the DNA is TGTGCCAGCAGCTTCGCGACTAGCGGGAAAGAGACCCAGTACTTC. It yields the protein CASSFATSGKETQYF.

The table lists this clone with a count of one. The V call is TRBV11-3, the J call TRBJ1-1; no clear D. V was trimmed by 2 bases and J by 1 base, leaving 5 bases between them. The CDR3 consists of 13 residues. The germline gives CDR1 SGHNT, CDR2 YENEEA. This chain's CDR3 is CASSLKPNTEAFF. For the CDR3, the DNA is TGTGCCAGCAGCTTAAAGCCGAACACTGAAGCTTTCTTT.

The chain is built from TRBV10-2 and TRBJ2-3, with 13 positions matching TRBD2. Germline CDR1 reads WSHSY; CDR2 reads SAAADI. There are 15 residues in the CDR3. With V trimmed by 8 bases and J by 6 bases, 8 bases remained unmatched. CDR3 nucleotide sequence: TGCGCCAGCCGGACTAGCGGGAGCTCTGGGGATACGCAGTATTTT. This codes for CASRTSGSSGDTQYF.

As DNA, the CDR3 is TGTGCCACCAGACAAAAACTGGGACTAGCGGGACCTACCGGGGAGCTGTTTTTT. This translates into CATRQKLGLAGPTGELFF. The chain couples TRBV15 to TRBJ2-2, with TRBD2 matching over 13 bases. The CDR3 spans 18 residues. In germline, CDR1 is LNHNV, CDR2 YYDKDF (reference sequence). The V gene end was trimmed by 6 bases and the J gene end by 5 bases; junction bases not matched to a gene: 12.

This chain connects TRBV6-5 to TRBJ1-4, with a possible D match to TRBD1 (5 bases). V gave up 5 bases and J gave up 4 bases, with 14 bases separating them. The CDR3 runs 15 residues. In germline, CDR1 is MNHEY, CDR2 SVGAGI. CDR3 amino acids: CASSPRRGVNEKLFF. The CDR3 region has the DNA TGTGCCAGCAGTCCCAGGCGGGGGGTTAATGAAAAACTGTTTTTT.

On this clone: One end of the junction is discordant with germline, which a read error may explain. The chain employs TRBV7-9 and TRBJ1-4, with 7 bases fitting TRBD1. From germline, CDR1 is SEHNR and CDR2 FQNEAQ (reference sequence). This CDR3 comprises 15 residues. The CDR3 loop reads CSSSLRVGQNEKLFF. CDR3 DNA sequence: TGTTCCAGCAGCTTAAGAGTGGGACAGAATGAAAAACTGTTTTTT.

The chain has TRBV29-1 and TRBJ1-3, with unresolved D. V was cut by 7 bases and J by 4 bases, with 11 bases left in between. The CDR3 is made up of 12 amino acids. Germline lookup yields CDR1 SQVTM and CDR2 ANQGSEA. The CDR3 DNA is TGCAGCGCGGAGGTACAGGGAAACACCATATATTTT. Encoded protein: CSAEVQGNTIYF.

The chain combines TRBV10-3 with TRBJ2-5, with TRBD1 matching over 8 bases. This CDR3 comprises 14 residues. The germline V gene encodes CDR1 ENHRY and CDR2 SYGVKD. The trim removed 5 bases at V and 2 bases at J, leaving 4 bases unmatched. The CDR3 region is CAISQTGEQETQYF. As DNA, the CDR3 is TGTGCCATCAGTCAGACAGGGGAGCAAGAGACCCAGTACTTC.

The rearrangement uses TRBV9 and TRBJ1-2; 7 bases match TRBD1. V was pared by 3 bases and J by 8 bases, with 7 bases of the junction left unmatched. This CDR3 is 13 amino acids long. CDR1 is SGDLS, CDR2 YYNGEE, per germline. In DNA, the CDR3 is TGTGCCAGCAGCGGCACGACAGGGTCGGGCTACACCTTC. Its protein product is CASSGTTGSGYTF. The full variable domain, completed using reference TRBV9 and TRBJ1-2, is DSGVTQTPKHLITATGQRVTLRCSPRSGDLSVYWYQQSLDQGLQFLIQYYNGEERAKGNILERFSAQQFPDLHSELNLSSLELGDSALYFCASSGTTGSGYTFGSGTRLTVV.

This sequence joins TRBV27 and TRBJ2-7; no clear D gene. Germline V CDR1 and CDR2: MNHEY, SMNVEV (reference sequence). The CDR3 is 13 amino acids. V dropped 9 bases and J dropped 1 base, with 13 bases sitting between them. The CDR3: CASANYNSYEQYF. In DNA, the CDR3 is TGTGCCAGTGCCAACTACAATTCCTACGAGCAGTACTTC.

V and J are TRBV29-1 and TRBJ2-1; 8 nucleotides line up with TRBD1. V trimming: 6 bases; J trimming: 8 bases; junction bases outside the gene matches: 15. The CDR3 has 15 residues. Germline lookup yields CDR1 SQVTM and CDR2 ANQGSEA. In DNA, the CDR3 is TGCAGCGTGGGACAGGAGAAGGGCGTTGGCGATGAGCAGTTCTTC. This gives the protein CSVGQEKGVGDEQFF.

This clone was seen a few times. The chain employs TRBV7-9 and TRBJ2-1, with TRBD2 matching 10 bases. Germline V lookup: CDR1 SEHNR, CDR2 FQNEAQ (reference sequence). This CDR3 has 15 residues. J gave up 2 bases and V 4 bases, and 2 bases lay outside the gene matches. CDR3 region: CASSSGTSAYNEQFF. For the CDR3, the DNA is TGTGCCAGCAGCTCCGGGACTAGCGCCTACAATGAGCAGTTCTTC.

This chain links TRBV28 with TRBJ2-1, with TRBD2 matching 9 bases. Germline-derived CDR1 and CDR2 are MDHEN and SYDVKM. The CDR3 extends over 18 amino acids. V lost 3 bases to trimming and J lost 5 bases; unmatched junction nucleotides: 14. The CDR3 region has the DNA TGTGCCAGCAGTTTTTTTTGGACGACTAGCGGATTAAACAATGAGCAGTTCTTC. Translating it yields CASSFFWTTSGLNNEQFF. Complete variable domain (other parts from reference TRBV28 and TRBJ2-1): DVKVTQSSRYLVKRTGEKVFLECVQDMDHENMFWYRQDPGLGLRLIYFSYDVKMKEKGDIPEGYSVSREKKERFSLILESASTNQTSMYLCASSFFWTTSGLNNEQFFGPGTRLTVL.

This clone came up once. This chain joins TRBV13 and TRBJ1-1, with D uncertain. The V gene lost 4 bases and the J gene lost 0 bases, with 6 bases spanning the gap. The CDR3 consists of 13 residues. Germline V gives CDR1 PRHDT, CDR2 FYEKMQ (reference sequence). CDR3 sequence: CASSSMVNTEAFF. The CDR3 region has the DNA TGTGCCAGCAGCTCTATGGTGAACACTGAAGCTTTCTTT.

The V and J genes are TRBV28 and TRBJ1-5, with D unresolved. The CDR3 length is 15 residues. CDR1 and CDR2 from the germline V gene are MDHEN and SYDVKM. Trimming cost V 5 bases and J 6 bases, with 17 bases left between them. The CDR3 DNA is TGTGCCAGCAGTGCCACATCAGGAAACATTCAGCCCCAGCATTTT. Its translation: CASSATSGNIQPQHF.

As regards this clone: The germline gene is not matched at one end of the junction; a read error may be the cause. The genes are TRBV27 and TRBJ2-2; the D gene is possibly TRBD1 (7 bases). The CDR3 covers 15 residues. Germline assignment: CDR1 MNHEY and CDR2 SMNVEV (reference sequence). The CDR3 coding sequence is TGTGCCAGCAGTTACCAGGGGGGTCCGTCCGGGGAGCTGCTTTTT. This gives the protein CASSYQGGPSGELLF.

This clone has only a few counts. The chain combines TRBV19 with TRBJ2-7; D ambiguous. Germline CDR1 LNHDA, CDR2 SQIVND (reference sequence). With 2 bases removed from V and 1 base from J, the gap between germline ends came to 9 bases. The CDR3 length is 14 residues. The DNA for the CDR3 is TGTGCCAGTAGTATAACAGTCTCTTCCTACGAGCAGTACTTC. The encoded protein is CASSITVSSYEQYF. The complete variable domain, with remaining parts taken from reference TRBV19 and TRBJ2-7, reads DGGITQSPKYLFRKEGQNVTLSCEQNLNHDAMYWYRQDPGQGLRLIYYSQIVNDFQKGDIAEGYSVSREKKESFPLTVTSAQKNPTAFYLCASSITVSSYEQYFGPGTRLTVT.

The chain has TRBV6-6 and TRBJ1-1, with a possible D match to TRBD1 (5 bases). Trimming removed 2 bases from V and 4 bases from J, with 11 bases in between. The CDR3 runs 14 residues. Per the germline V gene, CDR1 is MNHNY and CDR2 is SVGAGI (reference sequence). The CDR3 spells CASSYPREGTEAFF. CDR3 DNA sequence: TGTGCCAGCAGTTACCCCAGGGAGGGCACTGAAGCTTTCTTT.

The sample holds one count of this clone. This rearrangement joins TRBV9 to TRBJ1-4; D perhaps matches TRBD1 (6 bases). With 0 bases removed from V and 4 bases from J, the gap between germline ends came to 13 bases. The CDR3 is 16 residues long. The V gene's germline CDR1 is SGDLS and CDR2 YYNGEE. The CDR3 nucleotides are TGTGCCAGCAGCGTAGGAGGTGGGACAAATAATGAAAAACTGTTTTTT. Translation gives CASSVGGGTNNEKLFF.

V is TRBV11-2 and J is TRBJ2-3; 13 nucleotides match TRBD2. V shed 4 bases and J 3 bases; nucleotides not matched to a gene: 4. The CDR3 covers 16 residues. The V gene's germline CDR1 is SGHAT and CDR2 FQNNGV. Here the CDR3 DNA reads TGTGCCAGCAGCTGGACTAGCGGGAGTAGTACAGATACGCAGTATTTT. It codes for CASSWTSGSSTDTQYF.

The chain uses TRBV5-1 and TRBJ2-7, with 8 nucleotides matching TRBD1. The CDR3 has 14 residues. The junction had 3 bases not matched to a gene; V was cut back by 4 bases and J by 0 bases. Looked up from germline, CDR1 is SGHRS and CDR2 is YFSETQ. Here the CDR3 reads CASSHGQGSYEQYF. CDR3 bases: TGCGCCAGCAGCCACGGACAGGGCTCCTACGAGCAGTACTTC.